Listed below are T cell receptor beta chains from one sample, sequenced in a study of shared clonotypes between healthy human individuals. Sequencing was performed with immunoSEQ multiplex PCR; in TCRdb, only in-frame clones are kept and a portion is missing. There are over 850,000 clones in the sample; approximately 80% occur only once, and about 0.52% lies in the top ten. The sample taken for sequencing was memory CD4+ T cells from PBMCs. The receptors here all came from a man between 18 and 35 years old in good health. Some clones in this sample may be carry-over from other donors' samples. Both conserved end residues are part of each CDR3. Fields, in order: clone size, D gene, J gene, V gene, CDR3 DNA, CDR3 protein. D genes are given only for firm matches. The size of a clone is reported for some rows only, either as once, few or many, or as a class for expanded clones.

NA | TRBD1 | TRBJ2-5 | TRBV19 | TGTGCCAGTAGTCAGGACAGGGGGCGTGAGACCCAGTACTTC | CASSQDRGRETQYF
NA | TRBD1 | TRBJ1-1 | TRBV5-4 | TGTGCCAGCAGCTTGGGCGGACAGGGGGTAAAGGAAGCTTTCTTT | CASSLGGQGVKEAFF
NA | TRBD2 | TRBJ2-3 | TRBV30 | TGTGCCTGGAGATTAGCGGGATCCACAGATACGCAGTATTTT | CAWRLAGSTDTQYF
NA | NA | TRBJ1-2 | TRBV6-1 | TGTGCCAGCAGCCCCCTAGGGGGGCTCTATGGCTACACCTTC | CASSPLGGLYGYTF
NA | TRBD1 | TRBJ1-1 | TRBV6-5 | TGTGCCAGCAGTCTCCGACAGGGTGCCACTGAAGCTTTCTTT | CASSLRQGATEAFF
NA | TRBD1 | TRBJ1-4 | TRBV18 | TGTGCCAGCTCAGAACAGGGGGTACCTAATGAAAAACTGTTTTTT | CASSEQGVPNEKLFF
NA | NA | TRBJ2-7 | TRBV7-9 | TGTGCCAGCAGCTTTGGGGTTGGGACAGAGCAGTACTTC | CASSFGVGTEQYF
once | NA | TRBJ1-1 | TRBV5-1 | TGCGCCAGCAGCTTGGGACCGCCGAACACTGAAGCTTTCTTT | CASSLGPPNTEAFF
NA | TRBD2 | TRBJ2-7 | TRBV27 | TGTGCCAGCAGTACGGGACTAGCGGCCAACATCTACGAGCAGTACTTC | CASSTGLAANIYEQYF
NA | TRBD1 | TRBJ2-5 | TRBV4-2 | TGTGCCAGCAGCGGGGGACAGGGCAAGGAGACCCAGTACTTC | CASSGGQGKETQYF
NA | NA | TRBJ1-1 | TRBV2 | TGTGCCAGCCAGGGCCACTATTACACTGAAGCTTTCTTT | CASQGHYYTEAFF
NA | NA | TRBJ1-2 | TRBV5-1 | TGCGCCAGCAGCTTCCCGGCCGCGGGGGTTGGCTACACCTTC | CASSFPAAGVGYTF
NA | NA | TRBJ1-1 | TRBV5-1 | TGCGCCAGCAGCTTCGAAGGGGGGTACACTGAAGCTTTCTTT | CASSFEGGYTEAFF
NA | NA | TRBJ2-1 | TRBV4-1 | TGCGCCAGCAGCCAAGGACCAGCGAGTGGTCGCTACAATGAGCAGTTCTTC | CASSQGPASGRYNEQFF
NA | NA | TRBJ2-3 | TRBV5-1 | TGCGCCAGCGGCAGGGGGGAGGGCAACACAGATACGCAGTATTTT | CASGRGEGNTDTQYF
once | NA | TRBJ2-1 | TRBV7-2 | TGTGCCAGCAGCTTCTCGGGTCCAGGGTCGGGCAATGAGCAGTTCTTC | CASSFSGPGSGNEQFF
NA | TRBD2 | TRBJ2-2 | TRBV5-1 | TGCGCCAGCAGCTCCCTAGCGGGAGAGACCGGGGAGCTGTTTTTT | CASSSLAGETGELFF
NA | NA | TRBJ2-5 | TRBV15 | TGTGCCACCAGCGGAGGGTATCGGGAGACCCAGTACTTC | CATSGGYRETQYF
NA | NA | TRBJ1-5 | TRBV2 | TGTGCCAGCTATCGGGAGCCTCATCAGCCCCAGCATTTT | CASYREPHQPQHF
NA | TRBD1 | TRBJ2-5 | TRBV15 | TGTGCCACCAGCAGGCCCGGGACAGCCCAAGAGACCCAGTACTTC | CATSRPGTAQETQYF
once | NA | TRBJ1-4 | TRBV29-1 | TGCAGCGTTGGTCGGCAGGGGGAAAAACTGTTTTTT | CSVGRQGEKLFF
NA | TRBD1 | TRBJ1-2 | TRBV29-1 | TGCAGCGTTGGGGGGCGACAGGGGGACGTTGGCTACACCTTC | CSVGGRQGDVGYTF
few | NA | TRBJ1-2 | TRBV10-3 | TGTGCCATCAGTGAGTCCGCAGATCCTCTTAATGGCTACACCTTC | CAISESADPLNGYTF
NA | NA | TRBJ1-1 | TRBV21-1 | NA | CISVPAAKGVGQGDSAEAFF
NA | NA | TRBJ2-2 | TRBV4-1 | TGCGCCAGCAGCCAAGGGGGGTTCGGGGAGCTGTTTTTT | CASSQGGFGELFF
NA | TRBD2 | TRBJ2-2 | TRBV11-1 | TGTGCCAGCAGCTTAGCGGGACTAGCGGGACAGAACACCGGGGAGCTGTTTTTT | CASSLAGLAGQNTGELFF
NA | NA | TRBJ2-5 | TRBV29-1 | TGCAGCGGCGGGACCGGGGGAGAGACCCAGTACTTC | CSGGTGGETQYF
few | TRBD2 | TRBJ2-6 | TRBV25-1 | TGTGCCAGCCACCCCGGGGGGGCTGGGGCCAACGTCCTGACTTTC | CASHPGGAGANVLTF
once | TRBD1 | TRBJ1-2 | TRBV4-3 | TGCGCCAGCAGTGGACAGGGCTATGGCTACACCTTC | CASSGQGYGYTF
NA | NA | TRBJ1-2 | TRBV28 | TGTGCCAGCAGTTCAGATAACTATGGCTACACCTTC | CASSSDNYGYTF
NA | NA | TRBJ2-3 | TRBV27 | TGTGCCAGCAGTGAAGACAGACGTAGCACAGATACGCAGTATTTT | CASSEDRRSTDTQYF
NA | TRBD2 | TRBJ2-7 | TRBV5-1 | TGCGCCAGCAGACTGGCGGGGGGAAACGAGCAGTACTTC | CASRLAGGNEQYF
NA | TRBD1 | TRBJ2-5 | TRBV28 | TGTGCCAGCAGTTTGACAGGGGGCAGAGAGACCCAGTACTTC | CASSLTGGRETQYF
few | NA | TRBJ1-5 | TRBV28 | TGTGCCAGCAGTCGTTCTCAGCCCCAGCATTTT | CASSRSQPQHF
once | NA | TRBJ1-1 | TRBV7-2 | TGTGCCAGCAGCTCCCAGGCACAGACAACTGAAGCTTTCTTT | CASSSQAQTTEAFF
NA | TRBD1 | TRBJ1-1 | TRBV4-2 | TGTGCCAGCAGCCAAGGACAGGGGGGGGTCACTGAAGCTTTCTTT | CASSQGQGGVTEAFF
NA | NA | TRBJ2-5 | TRBV5-1 | TGCGCCAGCAGCTTATCGGGAGTCCCGGAGACCCAGTACTTC | CASSLSGVPETQYF
NA | NA | TRBJ2-2 | TRBV10-3 | TGTGCCATCAGTAACCCCGGAGGAGGGAGGACCGGGGAGCTGTTTTTT | CAISNPGGGRTGELFF
NA | TRBD2 | TRBJ2-5 | TRBV4-2 | TGTGCCAGCAGCCAGGGAACTAGCGGGAGGCGGCAAGAGACCCAGTACTTC | CASSQGTSGRRQETQYF
NA | NA | TRBJ1-5 | TRBV28 | TGTGCCAGCAGTGCCATGTATAGCAATCAGCCCCAGCATTTT | CASSAMYSNQPQHF
NA | NA | TRBJ2-3 | TRBV7-3 | TGTGCCAGCAGCCCCGCCCGGGGCGGAGATACGCAGTATTTT | CASSPARGGDTQYF
NA | NA | TRBJ2-3 | TRBV15 | TGTGCCACCGGATATCAGGGGCCGGCAGATACGCAGTATTTT | CATGYQGPADTQYF
NA | TRBD2 | TRBJ2-5 | TRBV2 | TGTGCCAGCAGTGCGATTAGCGGGAGAGAAGAGACCCAGTACTTC | CASSAISGREETQYF
NA | NA | TRBJ2-3 | TRBV27 | TGTGCCAGCACACTAATCCCCGGAGATACGCAGTATTTT | CASTLIPGDTQYF
NA | TRBD2 | TRBJ2-3 | TRBV7-2 | TGTGCCAGCAGCTTAGATGGACTAGCGGGGCAACTTAGCACAGATACGCAGTATTTT | CASSLDGLAGQLSTDTQYF
NA | NA | TRBJ2-7 | TRBV2 | TGTGCCAGCAGTATCGTCGCGTACGAGCAGTACTTC | CASSIVAYEQYF
once | TRBD1 | TRBJ2-3 | TRBV6-7 | TGTGCCAGCAGGCCGGGACAGGGAGCGAGTACGCAGTATTTT | CASRPGQGASTQYF
many | NA | TRBJ1-2 | TRBV6-1 | TGTGCCAGCAGTGAATCCGGAGGCTACACCTTC | CASSESGGYTF
NA | NA | TRBJ2-5 | TRBV4-1 | TGCGCCAGCAGCCAAGATTTCGGCAGCCCGGGAAAGACCCAGTACTTC | CASSQDFGSPGKTQYF
NA | NA | TRBJ1-5 | TRBV28 | TGTGCCAGCACTAATGACGGGCGAAATCAGCCCCAGCATTTT | CASTNDGRNQPQHF
NA | TRBD2 | TRBJ2-1 | TRBV29-1 | TGCAGCGTCCCTCGTTCCACTAGCGGGAGACCTACCGAGCAGTTCTTC | CSVPRSTSGRPTEQFF
NA | NA | TRBJ1-5 | TRBV5-1 | TGCGCCAGCAGCTTGGTTTCGAAGCATTTT | CASSLVSKHF
NA | TRBD1 | TRBJ1-1 | TRBV2 | TGTGCCAGCAGTTCAGGGGGGTGGACTGAAGCTTTCTTT | CASSSGGWTEAFF
NA | NA | TRBJ2-2 | TRBV7-6 | TGTGCCAGCAGCTTAGTCTACTCCGGGGAGCTGTTTTTT | CASSLVYSGELFF
NA | NA | TRBJ1-3 | TRBV7-2 | TGTGCCAGCAGCTTATCCTACTCTGGAAACACCATATATTTT | CASSLSYSGNTIYF
NA | TRBD1 | TRBJ2-5 | TRBV2 | TGTGCCAGCAGTGAAAACAGGGGGAACCAAGAGACCCAGTACTTC | CASSENRGNQETQYF
once | NA | TRBJ1-1 | TRBV5-4 | TGTGCCAGCAGCTCCGGGACGGTGGGACACACTGAAGCTTTCTTT | CASSSGTVGHTEAFF
NA | NA | TRBJ2-3 | TRBV28 | TGTGCCAGCAGTTTAGGTTTGCTAGCTGCAGATACGCAGTATTTT | CASSLGLLAADTQYF
NA | NA | TRBJ2-2 | TRBV6-6 | TGTGCCAGCACCACGGGGCCCGGGGAGCTGTTTTTT | CASTTGPGELFF